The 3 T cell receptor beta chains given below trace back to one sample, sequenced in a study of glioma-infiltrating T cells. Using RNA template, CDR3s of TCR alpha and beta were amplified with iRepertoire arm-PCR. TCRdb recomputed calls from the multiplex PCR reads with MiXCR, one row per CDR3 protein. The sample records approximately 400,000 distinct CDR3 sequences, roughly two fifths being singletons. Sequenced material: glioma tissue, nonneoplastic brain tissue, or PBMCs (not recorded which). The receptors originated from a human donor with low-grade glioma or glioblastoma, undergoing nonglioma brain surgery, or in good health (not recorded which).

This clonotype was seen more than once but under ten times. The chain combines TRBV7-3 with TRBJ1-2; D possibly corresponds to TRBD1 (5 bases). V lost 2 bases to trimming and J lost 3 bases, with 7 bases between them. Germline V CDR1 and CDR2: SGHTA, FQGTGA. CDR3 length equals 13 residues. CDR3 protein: CASSLDSYYGYTF. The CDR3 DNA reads TGTGCCAGCAGCTTAGACAGCTACTATGGCTACACCTTC.

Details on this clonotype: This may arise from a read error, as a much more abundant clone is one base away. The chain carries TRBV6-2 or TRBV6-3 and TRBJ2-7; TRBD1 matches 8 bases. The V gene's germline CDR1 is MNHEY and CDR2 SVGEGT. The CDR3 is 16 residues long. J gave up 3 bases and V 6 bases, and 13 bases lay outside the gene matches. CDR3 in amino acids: CASRTPRTGLNYEQYF. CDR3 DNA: TGTGCCAGCAGGACCCCACGGACAGGGTTGAACTACGAGCAGTACTTC.

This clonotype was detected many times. The CDR3 region has the DNA TGCAGTGCTAGACCGGGACAGGGCATCAATGAGCAGTTCTTC. It specifies CSARPGQGINEQFF. This chain uses TRBV20-1 with TRBJ2-1; 9 bases agree with TRBD1. The CDR3 consists of 14 residues. After removal of 2 bases from V and 6 bases from J, the junction contained 5 bases not matched to a gene. Germline-derived CDR1 and CDR2 are DFQATT and SNEGSKA (reference sequence).